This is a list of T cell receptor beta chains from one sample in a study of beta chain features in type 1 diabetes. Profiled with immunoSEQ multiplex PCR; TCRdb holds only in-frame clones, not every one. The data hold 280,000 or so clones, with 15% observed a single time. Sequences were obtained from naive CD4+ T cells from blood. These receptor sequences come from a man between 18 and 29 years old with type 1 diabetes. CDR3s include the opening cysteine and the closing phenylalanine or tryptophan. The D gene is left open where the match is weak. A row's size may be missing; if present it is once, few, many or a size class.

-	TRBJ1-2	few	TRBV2	TGTGCCAGCAGTGAGGAGGAGTCCTATGGCTACACCTTC	CASSEEESYGYTF
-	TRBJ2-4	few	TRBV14	TGTGCCAGCAGCCAAGTTGCTGGGGGGGCCAAAAACATTCAGTACTTC	CASSQVAGGAKNIQYF
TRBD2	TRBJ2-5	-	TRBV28	TGTGCCAGCAGTTTGAGCCCTAGCGGGGTGGAGACCCAGTACTTC	CASSLSPSGVETQYF
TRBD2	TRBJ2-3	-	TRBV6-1	TGTGCCAGCAGTGATAACCCTACTAGCGGGAGGGCCAGTGAGCAGTATTTT	CASSDNPTSGRASEQYF
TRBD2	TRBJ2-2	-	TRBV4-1	TGCGCCAGCAGCCAAGGAAAGATCAGCGGGGAGAATACCGGGGAGCTGTTTTTT	CASSQGKISGENTGELFF
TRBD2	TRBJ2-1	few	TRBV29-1	TGCAGCGTTGGTCGGCTAGCGGGACCCAATGAGCAGTTCTTC	CSVGRLAGPNEQFF
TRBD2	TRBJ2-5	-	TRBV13	TGTGCCAGCAGCCTCCCCGGCGGGAGGGCCGGCGAGACCCAGTACTTC	CASSLPGGRAGETQYF
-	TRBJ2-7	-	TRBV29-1	TGCAGCGTTGAAGAGGGATGGACAGCCGGGGGGACCTACGAGCAGTACTTC	CSVEEGWTAGGTYEQYF
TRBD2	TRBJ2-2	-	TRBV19	TGTGCCAGTAGTCGAGACGGACTAGCGGGTTGGACCGGGGAGCTGTTTTTT	CASSRDGLAGWTGELFF
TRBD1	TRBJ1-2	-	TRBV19	TGTGCCAGTAGGCGGACAGGCACAGGGAGCTATGGCTACACCTTC	CASRRTGTGSYGYTF
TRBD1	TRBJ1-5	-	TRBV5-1	TGCGCCAGCAGCTTGGCCGGACAGGGCAATCAGCCCCAGCATTTT	CASSLAGQGNQPQHF
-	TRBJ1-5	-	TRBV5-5	TGTGCCAGCAGCTTGGGGTCGGGGGATAGCAATCAGCCCCAGCATTTT	CASSLGSGDSNQPQHF
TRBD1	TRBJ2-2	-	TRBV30	TGTGCCTGGAGTGTACCGGGGACAGGTCGGACCGGGGAGCTGTTTTTT	CAWSVPGTGRTGELFF
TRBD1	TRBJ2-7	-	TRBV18	TGTGCCAGCTCACCACGGACAGGGGTCCACGAGCAGTACTTC	CASSPRTGVHEQYF